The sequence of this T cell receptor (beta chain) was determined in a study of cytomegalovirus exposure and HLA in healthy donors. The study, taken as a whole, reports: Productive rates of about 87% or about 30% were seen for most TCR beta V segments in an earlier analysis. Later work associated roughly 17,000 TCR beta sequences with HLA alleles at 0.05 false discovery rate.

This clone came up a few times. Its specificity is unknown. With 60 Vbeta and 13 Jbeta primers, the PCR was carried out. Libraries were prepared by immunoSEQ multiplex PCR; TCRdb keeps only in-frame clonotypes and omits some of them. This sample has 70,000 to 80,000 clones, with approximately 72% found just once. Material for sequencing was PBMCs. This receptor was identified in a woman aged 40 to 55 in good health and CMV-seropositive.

CDR3 protein: CASSYGRLNTDTQYF. The CDR3 DNA is TGTGCCAGCAGTTACGGCAGACTAAACACAGATACGCAGTATTTT. V and J are TRBV6-5 and TRBJ2-3, with D possibly TRBD2 on 5 matching bases. This CDR3 is built from 15 residues. Per the germline V gene, CDR1 is MNHEY and CDR2 is SVGAGI. The V and J ends lost 2 bases and 2 bases respectively, with 11 bases between them.